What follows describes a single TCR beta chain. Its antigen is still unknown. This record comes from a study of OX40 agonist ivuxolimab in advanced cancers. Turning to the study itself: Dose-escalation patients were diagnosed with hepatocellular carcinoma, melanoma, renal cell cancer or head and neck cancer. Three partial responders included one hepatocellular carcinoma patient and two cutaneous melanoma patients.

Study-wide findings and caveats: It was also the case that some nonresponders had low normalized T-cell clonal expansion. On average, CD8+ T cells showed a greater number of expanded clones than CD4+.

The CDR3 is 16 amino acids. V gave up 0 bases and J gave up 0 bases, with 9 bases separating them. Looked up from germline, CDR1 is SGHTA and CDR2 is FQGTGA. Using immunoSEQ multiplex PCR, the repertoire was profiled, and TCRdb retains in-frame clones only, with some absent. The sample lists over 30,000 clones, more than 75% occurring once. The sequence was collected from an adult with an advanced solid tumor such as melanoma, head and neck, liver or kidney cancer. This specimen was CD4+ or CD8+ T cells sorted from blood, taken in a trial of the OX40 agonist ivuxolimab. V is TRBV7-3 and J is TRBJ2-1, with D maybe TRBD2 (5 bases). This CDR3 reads CASSLTIGSSYNEQFF. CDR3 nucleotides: TGTGCCAGCAGCTTAACGATAGGGAGCTCCTACAATGAGCAGTTCTTC.